The 20 T cell receptor beta chains given below trace back to one sample, sequenced in a study of T cells in Graves' hyperthyroidism and ophthalmopathy. RNA transcripts were the template for amplifying TCR beta CDR3 regions. The TCR CDR3 first-round RT-PCR relied on the HTBI primer set. TCRdb redid the calling of the multiplex PCR reads with MiXCR, one entry per CDR3 protein. Here the sample spans 480,000 or so distinct CDR3 sequences, approximately 48% being singletons. Sequenced input: peripheral blood or thyroid tissue (not recorded which). Receptors originate from an adult woman with Graves' disease, either hyperthyroidism or ophthalmopathy (not recorded which).

V gene TRBV7-9 combines with J gene TRBJ2-7; unclear D gene. Germline-derived CDR1 and CDR2 are SEHNR and FQNEAQ (reference sequence). The CDR3 covers 14 residues. Trimming took 5 bases from V and 1 from J, leaving 12 bases between them. The CDR3 sequence is CASSPPRGSYEQYF. Here the CDR3 DNA reads TGTGCCAGCAGCCCCCCTAGAGGTTCCTACGAGCAGTACTTC.

This clonotype was seen repeatedly, ten times or more. The rearrangement uses TRBV27 and TRBJ1-2; the D is unclear. CDR3 size: 10 residues. Germline CDR1 reads MNHEY; CDR2 reads SMNVEV (reference sequence). With 6 bases removed from V and 3 bases from J, the gap between germline ends came to 2 bases. The CDR3 region is CASRHYGYTF. DNA for the CDR3: TGTGCCAGCAGGCACTATGGCTACACCTTC.

The gene calls are TRBV29-1 and TRBJ2-5; no reliable D call. The V gene lost 6 bases and the J gene lost 5 bases, with 13 bases spanning the gap. CDR3 length equals 12 residues. Per germline, CDR1 SQVTM and CDR2 ANQGSEA. The CDR3 DNA is TGCAGCGTAGTGGACGGCAGTGAGACCCAGTACTTC. Translated, it gives CSVVDGSETQYF. The variable domain in full, completed from reference TRBV29-1 and TRBJ2-5, reads SAVISQKPSRDICQRGTSLTIQCQVDSQVTMMFWYRQQPGQSLTLIATANQGSEATYESGFVIDKFPISRPNLTFSTLTVSNMSPEDSSIYLCSVVDGSETQYFGPGTRLLVL.

The V and J genes are TRBV2 and TRBJ2-2; possible D gene TRBD2, 6 bases. Germline V gives CDR1 SNHLY, CDR2 FYNNEI. This CDR3 is 14 amino acids long. V lost 6 bases to trimming and J lost 5 bases, with 13 bases between them. For the CDR3, the DNA is TGTGCCAGCAGCCGTGGACGGGGGACCGGGGAGCTGTTTTTT. Residues: CASSRGRGTGELFF.

This clonotype was recorded a few times. This is likely a read error, given that the CDR3 carries no conserved phenylalanine or tryptophan at its end. It is unclear where the CDR3 begins or ends on the DNA, so no DNA is shown, and the CDR3 is as TCRdb lists it. The chain has TRBV7-2 and TRBJ2-5; the table names TRBD1, a call not compared with the DNA. The CDR3 numbers 12 amino acids, ends counted. The germline V gene has CDR1 SGHTA and CDR2 FQGNSA. The CDR3 protein is CASSKGTGYLPT.

This clonotype was observed many times. This chain uses TRBV20-1 with TRBJ2-7; 10 bases agree with TRBD1. The CDR3 totals 14 residues. Germline V lookup: CDR1 DFQATT, CDR2 SNEGSKA (reference sequence). After removal of 6 bases from V and 5 bases from J, the junction contained 10 bases not matched to a gene. The DNA for the CDR3 is TGCAGTGCACACCACGACAGGGGGCAGGACGAGCAGTACTTC. Protein: CSAHHDRGQDEQYF.

CDR3 sequence (DNA): TGTGCCAGCAGCTTAGCTCAGGGTGTGATCTATGGCTACACCTTC. Translation gives CASSLAQGVIYGYTF. V usage is TRBV7-2 and J usage is TRBJ1-2; D possibly corresponds to TRBD1 (5 bases). The CDR3 has 15 residues. In germline, CDR1 is SGHTA, CDR2 FQGNSA. The V end was cut by 0 bases, the J end by 4 bases, with 12 bases between.

This clonotype was counted ten times or more. The gene calls are TRBV10-3 and TRBJ2-3, with D unresolved. Deletions cut 2 bases from V and 5 bases from J, with 2 bases between. The CDR3 loop spans 11 amino acids. The germline gives CDR1 ENHRY, CDR2 SYGVKD. CDR3 DNA sequence: TGTGCCATCAGTGAGATAGATACGCAGTATTTT. Protein product: CAISEIDTQYF.

This clonotype came up many times. This CDR3 is CASSHISSGNTIYF. Here the CDR3 DNA reads TGTGCCAGCAGCCACATTAGCTCTGGAAACACCATATATTTT. The chain has TRBV11-2 and TRBJ1-3; D is unresolved. Germline CDR1 SGHAT, CDR2 FQNNGV. The V end was cut by 5 bases, the J end by 0 bases, with 8 bases between. This CDR3 has 14 residues.

This clonotype was observed a few times. CDR3 loop: CASSLRDTDLYGYTF. DNA for the CDR3: TGTGCCAGCAGCCTCCGGGACACCGATCTCTATGGCTACACCTTC. The chain employs TRBV5-5 and TRBJ1-2; a weak D match, TRBD1 (6 bases). CDR1 and CDR2 (germline): SGHKS, YYEKEE (reference sequence). The V end lost 4 bases, the J end lost 4 bases, and 17 bases lay between the germline ends. CDR3 length: 15 residues.

This chain links TRBV19 with TRBJ2-7; 9 nucleotides agree with TRBD1. Per the germline V gene, CDR1 is LNHDA and CDR2 is SQIVND (reference sequence). Trimming removed 3 bases from V and 3 bases from J; junction bases left unmatched: 6. The CDR3 is 15 residues long. The CDR3 region is CASSIADRGGYEQYF. The CDR3 bases are TGTGCCAGTAGTATCGCGGACAGGGGAGGCTACGAGCAGTACTTC.

The V call is TRBV20-1, the J call TRBJ2-5; D possibly matches TRBD1 or TRBD2 (5 bases each). With 1 base removed from V and 4 bases from J, the gap between germline ends came to 10 bases. The CDR3 covers 13 residues. Per germline, CDR1 DFQATT and CDR2 SNEGSKA (reference sequence). The CDR3 coding sequence is TGCAGTGCTAGAGGGCTTGGGGGAGAGACCCAGTACTTC. Its protein is CSARGLGGETQYF.

The chain is built from TRBV29-1 and TRBJ2-5; D is unclear. Germline assignment: CDR1 SQVTM and CDR2 ANQGSEA. The CDR3 loop spans 11 amino acids. This CDR3 reads CTPRLVETQYF. The CDR3, as DNA: TGCACCCCCCGGCTAGTTGAGACCCAGTACTTC.

J is TRBJ1-6 and V is TRBV15; D remains ambiguous. The CDR3 contains 14 residues. V was trimmed by 0 bases and J by 7 bases, leaving 7 bases between them. Germline CDR1 LNHNV, CDR2 YYDKDF (reference sequence). The CDR3 here is CATSRDFPNSPLHF. CDR3 nucleotide sequence: TGTGCCACCAGCAGAGATTTTCCCAATTCACCCCTCCACTTT.

The V call is TRBV14, the J call TRBJ2-5; D is unresolved. The CDR3 loop spans 13 amino acids. CDR1 and CDR2 (germline): SGHDN, FVKESK. V was shortened by 2 bases and J by 3 bases, with 7 bases between the two germline ends. The CDR3 sequence: CASSQYQKETQYF. CDR3 nucleotides: TGTGCCAGCAGCCAATATCAAAAAGAGACCCAGTACTTC.

The V gene is TRBV10-3, the J gene TRBJ2-7; 7 bases map to TRBD1. The V and J ends lost 7 bases and 3 bases, in that order; junction bases with no gene match: 9. Germline values: CDR1 ENHRY, CDR2 SYGVKD. The CDR3 sequence is 14 residues long. The CDR3 spells CAITETGLNYEQYF. Here the CDR3 DNA reads TGTGCCATCACCGAGACAGGGTTGAACTACGAGCAGTACTTC.

This clonotype occurred many times. V gene TRBV12-3 or TRBV12-4 combines with J gene TRBJ2-2, with D possibly TRBD1 on 6 matching bases. With 7 bases removed from V and 7 bases from J, the gap between germline ends came to 19 bases. The CDR3 has 15 residues. CDR3 residues: CASTWGPGANGELFF. DNA of the CDR3: TGTGCCAGCACCTGGGGCCCAGGGGCGAACGGGGAGCTGTTTTTT.

The chain recombines TRBV20-1 with TRBJ1-1; no reliable D call. CDR3 size: 11 residues. The germline CDR1 and CDR2 sequences are DFQATT and SNEGSKA (reference sequence). V was shortened by 8 bases and J by 1 base, with 8 bases between the two germline ends. The CDR3 sequence is CSKAKNTEAFF. In DNA, the CDR3 is TGCAGTAAAGCAAAGAACACTGAAGCTTTCTTT.

This chain connects TRBV20-1 to TRBJ1-6, with TRBD1 matching over 8 bases. Trimming removed 1 base from V and 7 bases from J; junction bases left unmatched: 6. Germline-derived CDR1 and CDR2 are DFQATT and SNEGSKA (reference sequence). CDR3 length: 15 amino acids. The CDR3 nucleotides are TGCAGTGCTAGAGCTAGGGACAGGCAGAATTCACCCCTCCACTTT. It translates to CSARARDRQNSPLHF.

There are a few counts of this clonotype. This chain joins TRBV6-1 and TRBJ1-3; the match to TRBD1 covers 8 bases. The germline gives CDR1 MNHNS, CDR2 SASEGT. J gave up 3 bases and V 4 bases, and 5 bases lay outside the gene matches. The CDR3 spans 15 residues. CDR3 loop: CASSGLQGVGNTIYF. CDR3 bases: TGTGCCAGCAGTGGGCTACAGGGGGTTGGAAACACCATATATTTT.